Each of the 20 T cell receptor beta chains below was sequenced from the same sample in a study of CD8 T cells in Susac syndrome. An amount of RNA that ranged from 0.5 to 1 ug was reverse transcribed with random hexamers. Using its own MiXCR run on the immunoSEQ multiplex PCR reads, TCRdb lists one record per CDR3 protein. Of 200,000 to 300,000 distinct CDR3 sequences in the sample, about 93% were seen once. Specimen: CD4+ T cells from PBMCs. Receptor source: a human donor with multiple sclerosis.

This chain joins TRBV3-1 and TRBJ2-6; perhaps TRBD1 as D (6 bases). This CDR3 contains 15 residues. Trimming cost V 4 bases and J 8 bases, with 15 bases left between them. Germline values: CDR1 LGHDT, CDR2 YNNKEL (reference sequence). The CDR3 loop reads CASSPNRDISNVLTF. Here the CDR3 DNA reads TGTGCCAGCAGCCCTAACCGGGACATCTCCAACGTCCTGACTTTC.

This rearrangement joins TRBV29-1 to TRBJ2-2, with unresolved D. Deletions cut 5 bases from V and 6 bases from J, with 10 bases between. The CDR3 consists of 12 residues. Germline CDR1 is SQVTM and CDR2 is ANQGSEA. The CDR3 loop is CSVPVLPGELFF. The CDR3 coding sequence is TGCAGCGTTCCCGTCTTGCCCGGGGAGCTGTTTTTT.

The rearrangement links TRBV5-6 to TRBJ2-1; D is unresolved. The germline gives CDR1 SGHDT, CDR2 YYEEEE. Trimming cost V 4 bases and J 2 bases, with 16 bases left between them. This CDR3 region has 16 residues. The CDR3 region is CASSPAGIAAYNEQFF. The DNA of the CDR3 is TGTGCCAGCAGCCCTGCTGGTATTGCGGCCTACAATGAGCAGTTCTTC.

The rearrangement joins TRBV30 to TRBJ1-2; TRBD1 matches 10 bases. CDR1 and CDR2 from the germline V gene are GTSNPN and SVGIG (reference sequence). The CDR3 has 15 residues. Unmatched junction bases numbered 4, after V lost 1 base and J lost 2 bases. CDR3 sequence (DNA): TGTGCCTGGAGTGCGGGACAGGGGATCAACTATGGCTACACCTTC. Protein product: CAWSAGQGINYGYTF.

The chain carries TRBV2 and TRBJ2-7; a possible D gene is TRBD1 (6 bases). The CDR3 has 13 amino acids. V shed 6 bases and J shed 3 bases, with 12 bases lying between them. CDR1 and CDR2 (germline): SNHLY, FYNNEI. DNA of the CDR3: TGTGCCAGCAGGGGCGGACAGTACTACGAGCAGTACTTC. Amino acid sequence: CASRGGQYYEQYF.

The chain couples TRBV7-3 to TRBJ2-3; possibly TRBD2 for D (6 bases). Germline-derived CDR1 and CDR2 are SGHTA and FQGTGA. This CDR3 comprises 15 residues. V was clipped by 1 base and J by 4 bases, with 12 bases between them. CDR3 loop: CASSLRAGIADTQYF. DNA for the CDR3: TGTGCCAGCAGCTTAAGGGCGGGAATCGCAGATACGCAGTATTTT.

The CDR3 loop is CASSPKGKNTEAFF. The CDR3 region has the DNA TGTGCCAGCTCACCAAAGGGTAAAAACACTGAAGCTTTCTTT. This chain links TRBV18 with TRBJ1-1; D remains unclear. V lost 2 bases and J 2 bases, leaving 9 bases between the germline ends. There are 14 residues in the CDR3. CDR1 is KGHSH, CDR2 LQKENI, per germline.

This chain links TRBV28 with TRBJ1-2; 7 nucleotides match TRBD1. CDR3 size: 14 residues. V lost 5 bases, J lost 2 bases, and 5 bases stayed unmatched. Germline CDR1 and CDR2: MDHEN and SYDVKM. The CDR3 nucleotides are TGTGCCAGCAGTCTCAGGGGGGAAAACTATGGCTACACCTTC. As protein: CASSLRGENYGYTF.

This chain joins TRBV4-1 and TRBJ1-5; the D is unclear. Trimming shortened V by 4 bases and J by 0 bases, and 7 bases separated the two germline ends. CDR1 is MGHRA, CDR2 YSYEKL, per germline. This CDR3 contains 14 residues. CDR3 sequence reads: CASSRFYSNQPQHF. In nucleotides, the CDR3 is TGCGCCAGCAGCCGGTTCTATAGCAATCAGCCCCAGCATTTT.

The chain recombines TRBV30 with TRBJ2-2; the D is unclear. The germline V and J ends were trimmed by 4 bases and 4 bases, with 13 bases remaining between them. This CDR3 is built from 14 residues. Looked up from germline, CDR1 is GTSNPN and CDR2 is SVGIG (reference sequence). In DNA, the CDR3 is TGTGCCTGGACCTCCGCCCTGGGCACCGGGGAGCTGTTTTTT. Amino acids: CAWTSALGTGELFF.

The V call is TRBV12-5, the J call TRBJ2-7; D possibly corresponds to TRBD1 (6 bases). CDR3 length equals 16 residues. Germline CDR1 and CDR2: LGHNT and FRNRAP. V was pared by 6 bases and J by 7 bases, with 25 bases between. This CDR3 is CASGEQGFVWDSEQYF. The CDR3 bases are TGTGCTAGTGGGGAACAGGGATTTGTTTGGGATTCTGAGCAGTACTTC.

This chain's CDR3 is CATTSGRDTEAFF. For the CDR3, the DNA is TGTGCCACCACAAGCGGGAGGGACACTGAAGCTTTCTTT. The rearrangement joins TRBV6-1 to TRBJ1-1; D remains ambiguous. V shed 10 bases and J shed 3 bases, with 15 bases lying between them. There are 13 residues in the CDR3. In germline, CDR1 is MNHNS, CDR2 SASEGT.

This chain uses TRBV6-5 with TRBJ2-5, with D possibly TRBD2 on 5 matching bases. Between the trimmed V and J ends, which lost 6 bases and 1 base, there was a span of 12 bases. The CDR3 runs 14 residues. Germline values: CDR1 MNHEY, CDR2 SVGAGI. CDR3 amino acids: CASSDGGSQETQYF. As DNA, the CDR3 is TGTGCCAGCAGCGACGGTGGGAGCCAAGAGACCCAGTACTTC.

The chain recombines TRBV11-3 with TRBJ2-2; D unclear. CDR3 length: 18 amino acids. V lost 4 bases to trimming and J lost 0 bases, with 18 bases between them. Germline values: CDR1 SGHNT, CDR2 YENEEA. The CDR3 bases are TGTGCCAGCAGCTCGAGTTCAGGCTTCTTTACGAACACCGGGGAGCTGTTTTTT. Translating it yields CASSSSSGFFTNTGELFF.

The chain has TRBV30 and TRBJ1-3; no clear D. The CDR3 covers 15 residues. CDR1 and CDR2 (germline): GTSNPN, SVGIG (reference sequence). Trimming removed 3 bases at V and 0 bases at J, with 12 bases between. CDR3 in amino acids: CAWRTPGTSGNTIYF. As DNA, the CDR3 is TGTGCCTGGAGGACACCAGGAACCTCTGGAAACACCATATATTTT.

The chain carries TRBV5-1 and TRBJ2-2, with TRBD2 matching over 9 bases. Trimming removed 4 bases from V and 0 bases from J; junction bases left unmatched: 4. CDR3 length equals 16 residues. CDR1 is SGHRS, CDR2 YFSETQ, per germline. The CDR3 coding sequence is TGCGCCAGCAGCCGGGGACTAGCTTCGAACACCGGGGAGCTGTTTTTT. It specifies CASSRGLASNTGELFF.

The V and J genes are TRBV28 and TRBJ1-1; D is undetermined. Germline CDR1 MDHEN, CDR2 SYDVKM. V was cut by 8 bases and J by 1 base, with 14 bases left in between. CDR3 length: 14 amino acids. CDR3 protein: CASQTRVPNTEAFF. CDR3 nucleotide sequence: TGTGCCAGCCAAACCCGGGTCCCGAACACTGAAGCTTTCTTT. Looking up the rest from reference TRBV28 and TRBJ1-1 gives the full variable domain: DVKVTQSSRYLVKRTGEKVFLECVQDMDHENMFWYRQDPGLGLRLIYFSYDVKMKEKGDIPEGYSVSREKKERFSLILESASTNQTSMYLCASQTRVPNTEAFFGQGTRLTVV.

V and J are TRBV7-9 and TRBJ2-5; no reliable D call. V gave up 5 bases and J gave up 0 bases, with 13 bases separating them. The germline V gene encodes CDR1 SEHNR and CDR2 FQNEAQ (reference sequence). The CDR3 runs to 15 residues. This CDR3 is CASSRPQWYQETQYF. DNA for the CDR3: TGTGCCAGCAGCCGACCCCAGTGGTACCAAGAGACCCAGTACTTC.

Of note for this clonotype: A read error may produce the germline difference seen at one junction end. The genes are TRBV20-1 and TRBJ1-5; 8 bases line up with TRBD1. The germline V gene has CDR1 DFQATT and CDR2 SNEGSKA (reference sequence). The CDR3 runs to 16 residues. CDR3 in amino acids: CSARGGGQGSNQPQHF. The CDR3 coding sequence is TGCAGTGCAAGAGGGGGTGGACAGGGTAGCAATCAGCCCCAGCATTTT.

The genes are TRBV7-9 and TRBJ1-6; no definite D call. Deletions cut 5 bases from V and 10 bases from J, with 18 bases between. The CDR3 length is 15 residues. Germline-derived CDR1 and CDR2 are SEHNR and FQNEAQ (reference sequence). The CDR3 here is CASSPNGDLGSPLHF. For the CDR3, the DNA is TGTGCCAGCAGCCCAAACGGGGATTTGGGGTCACCCCTCCACTTT.